Presented here are 10 T cell receptor beta chains from one specimen sequenced in a study of blood T cells in healthy people across ages. PCR was performed a second time for about 6 to 11 cycles using a sample-barcoded 5' primer and a J-beta primer mix. From the 5' RACE reads, TCRdb called clonotypes with MiXCR, one entry per CDR3 protein. The sample shows about 560,000 distinct CDR3 sequences, about 29% of them seen only once. The same specimen was also included in a second study, on T cells of mothers and their children.

Sequencing was performed on blood. The receptors were sampled from a boy under 10 years old in good health.

The J gene is TRBJ1-1, the V gene TRBV12-3 or TRBV12-4; maybe TRBD1 (5 bases). The CDR3 runs to 12 residues. V gave up 6 bases and J gave up 7 bases, with 12 bases separating them. CDR3 DNA sequence: TGTGCCAGCAGCCCCGACAGCGTTGAAGCTTTCTTT. Translated, it gives CASSPDSVEAFF.

The J gene is TRBJ1-5, the V gene TRBV19, with D unresolved. Per germline, CDR1 LNHDA and CDR2 SQIVND (reference sequence). The V end lost 1 base, the J end lost 5 bases, and 3 bases lay between the germline ends. The CDR3 covers 12 residues. CDR3 loop: CASSIVDQPQHF. The DNA of the CDR3 is TGTGCCAGTAGTATAGTGGATCAGCCCCAGCATTTT.

The chain recombines TRBV6-2 or TRBV6-3 with TRBJ2-5, with TRBD2 as a possible D gene (5 bases). The DNA end favors TRBJ2-7, so the J call may be wrong. The germline CDR1 and CDR2 sequences are MNHEY and SVGEGT. This CDR3 is built from 13 residues. CDR3 loop: CASTNAGAYEQYF. The CDR3 region has the DNA TGTGCCAGTACAAACGCGGGCGCTTACGAGCAGTACTTC.

Note on this clonotype: Its ends do not fully match the called genes, so a read error is possible. The chain has TRBV11-2 and TRBJ2-5; either TRBD1 or TRBD2 may fit D (5 bases each). The DNA end is more similar to TRBJ2-1, so the J call may be wrong. This CDR3 comprises 16 residues. The V gene's germline CDR1 is SGHAT and CDR2 FQNNGV. The CDR3 sequence is CASSLSLYGKDNGQFF. The CDR3 nucleotides are TGTGCCAGCAGCTTAAGTCTTTACGGGAAGGACAATGGGCAGTTCTTC.

This chain joins TRBV20-1 and TRBJ2-7; D possibly corresponds to TRBD2 (6 bases). V was pared by 6 bases and J by 0 bases, with 21 bases between. The CDR3 length is 16 residues. Germline V CDR1 and CDR2: DFQATT, SNEGSKA (reference sequence). This chain's CDR3 is CSAKRLGAGSSYEQYF. In DNA form, the CDR3 reads TGCAGTGCCAAACGCCTAGGGGCCGGGAGCTCCTACGAGCAGTACTTC.

This clonotype was counted between two and nine times. The rearrangement joins TRBV20-1 to TRBJ1-2; 8 bases are a match to TRBD1. Germline trimming cut 6 bases from V and 8 bases from J; bases unmatched to any gene: 5. Germline CDR1 DFQATT, CDR2 SNEGSKA (reference sequence). The CDR3 is made up of 11 amino acids. CDR3 loop: CSAQGAHGYTF. The CDR3 nucleotides are TGCAGTGCGCAGGGGGCGCACGGCTACACCTTC.

The V call is TRBV7-6, the J call TRBJ2-1, with TRBD2 matching over 9 bases. Germline lookup yields CDR1 SGHVS and CDR2 FNYEAQ. Germline trimming cut 3 bases from V and 0 bases from J; bases unmatched to any gene: 3. This CDR3 comprises 16 residues. The CDR3 DNA is TGTGCCAGCAGCTTCCTAGCGGGGTTCTCCTACAATGAGCAGTTCTTC. Translated, it gives CASSFLAGFSYNEQFF. The full variable domain, in which reference TRBV7-6 and TRBJ2-1 provide the parts outside the CDR3, is GAGVSQSPRYKVTKRGQDVALRCDPISGHVSLYWYRQALGQGPEFLTYFNYEAQQDKSGLPNDRFSAERPEGSISTLTIQRTEQRDSAMYRCASSFLAGFSYNEQFFGPGTRLTVL.

V usage is TRBV10-1 and J usage is TRBJ2-5; the D gene could be TRBD1 or TRBD2 (5 bases each). Deletions cut 8 bases from V and 3 bases from J, with 22 bases between. The CDR3 is 16 amino acids. Germline-derived CDR1 and CDR2 are WNHNN and SYGVQD (reference sequence). The DNA of the CDR3 is TGCGCCAGCGTGGGCAGGACCGGGACCCAAAAAGAGACCCAGTACTTC. This codes for CASVGRTGTQKETQYF.

The rearrangement joins TRBV5-1 to TRBJ1-4; no clear D gene. Looked up from germline, CDR1 is SGHRS and CDR2 is YFSETQ. The CDR3 loop spans 15 amino acids. Trimming removed 4 bases at V and 0 bases at J, with 10 bases between. CDR3 coding DNA: TGCGCCAGCAGCATCTCACTCGCAACTAATGAAAAACTGTTTTTT. It translates to CASSISLATNEKLFF.

This clonotype was seen a few times. This sequence joins TRBV28 and TRBJ2-5, with TRBD1 matching 8 bases. The J segment lost 0 bases and the V segment lost 7 bases, leaving 7 bases of the junction unmatched. The CDR3 is 15 residues long. CDR1 is MDHEN, CDR2 SYDVKM, per germline. Written as DNA, the CDR3 is TGTGCCAGCACCGGGGACAGGTTGTACCAAGAGACCCAGTACTTC. Translating it yields CASTGDRLYQETQYF.